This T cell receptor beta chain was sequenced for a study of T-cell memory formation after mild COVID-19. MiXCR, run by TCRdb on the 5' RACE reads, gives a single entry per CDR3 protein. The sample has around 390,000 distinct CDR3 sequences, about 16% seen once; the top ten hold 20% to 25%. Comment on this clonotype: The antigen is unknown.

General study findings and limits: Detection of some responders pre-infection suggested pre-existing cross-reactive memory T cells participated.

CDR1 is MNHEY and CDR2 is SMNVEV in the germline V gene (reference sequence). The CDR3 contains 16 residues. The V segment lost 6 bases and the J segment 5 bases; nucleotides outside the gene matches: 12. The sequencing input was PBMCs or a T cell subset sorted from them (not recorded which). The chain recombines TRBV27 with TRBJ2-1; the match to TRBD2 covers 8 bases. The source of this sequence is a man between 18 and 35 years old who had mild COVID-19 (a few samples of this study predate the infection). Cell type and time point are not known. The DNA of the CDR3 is TGTGCCAGCAGCCGCCCCGGGTCGGGGGGGGACAATGAGCAGTTCTTC. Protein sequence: CASSRPGSGGDNEQFF.